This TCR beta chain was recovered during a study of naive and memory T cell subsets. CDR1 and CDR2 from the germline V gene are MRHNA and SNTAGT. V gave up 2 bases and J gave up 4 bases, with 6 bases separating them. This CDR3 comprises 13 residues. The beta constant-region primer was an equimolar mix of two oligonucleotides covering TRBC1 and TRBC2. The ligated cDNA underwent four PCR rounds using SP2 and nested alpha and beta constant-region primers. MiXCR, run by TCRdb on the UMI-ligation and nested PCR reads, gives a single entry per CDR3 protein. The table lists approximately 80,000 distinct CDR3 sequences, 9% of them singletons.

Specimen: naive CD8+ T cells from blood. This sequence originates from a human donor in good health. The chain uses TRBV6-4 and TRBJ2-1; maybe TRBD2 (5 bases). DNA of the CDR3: TGTGCCAGCAGTGACGGACTTTACAATGAGCAGTTCTTC. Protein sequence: CASSDGLYNEQFF.